This T cell receptor beta chain stems from a study of stem cell transplantation in POMP-related autoinflammatory disease. On the study more broadly: The study hypothesized thymoproteasome defects skew the TRB repertoire via impaired CD8+ selection.

PRAID combined immunodeficiency and autoinflammation. Sequencing used immunoSEQ multiplex PCR; TCRdb keeps in-frame clones, though not all of them. The sample contains about 26,000 clones, about 81% of which appear only once. Germline trimming cut 3 bases from V and 5 bases from J; bases unmatched to any gene: 8. CDR1 is ENHRY and CDR2 is SYGVKD in the germline V gene. This CDR3 has 16 amino acids. The study, taken as a whole, reports: PRAID patients trended toward lower TRB diversity and higher clonality in all analyzed T-cell subsets.

With respect to this clone: Its antigen is currently unknown.

The sequence was obtained from a human donor with POMP-related autoinflammation and immune dysregulation (PRAID). Material: CD4+ T cells from PBMCs, obtained before stem cell transplantation. The chain employs TRBV10-3 and TRBJ2-3; 10 bases align to TRBD2. CDR3 sequence reads: CAISEELAGDGDTQYF. The CDR3 nucleotides are TGTGCCATCAGTGAAGAGCTAGCGGGGGACGGAGATACGCAGTATTTT.